The 26 T cell receptor beta chains reported below all come from one sample, sequenced in a study of technical replicates of blood from several donors. Clones were read by immunoSEQ multiplex PCR, and TCRdb kept only the in-frame ones, dropping some. The sample has under 80,000 clones, around nine tenths seen once. Sequenced input: PBMCs. These receptors all come from a human donor in good health. Some clones in this sample may be carry-over from other donors' samples.

The chain combines TRBV6-5 with TRBJ2-5; D is ambiguous. V was pared by 6 bases and J by 1 base, with 12 bases between. The CDR3 is 14 amino acids. Germline CDR1 and CDR2: MNHEY and SVGAGI. CDR3 DNA sequence: TGTGCCAGCAGCATGTCGAAACTCCAAGAGACCCAGTACTTC. Residues: CASSMSKLQETQYF.

V is TRBV7-6 and J is TRBJ2-1; 8 bases agree with TRBD1. In germline, CDR1 is SGHVS, CDR2 FNYEAQ. Losses at the gene ends were 5 bases for V and 8 bases for J; bases not matched to a gene: 8. CDR3 length: 14 residues. The chain's CDR3 is CASSPDRGQHEQFF. The CDR3 DNA sequence: TGTGCCAGCAGCCCTGACAGGGGCCAACATGAGCAGTTCTTC.

J is TRBJ2-3 and V is TRBV6-1, with 8 bases aligning to TRBD1. After removal of 5 bases from V and 4 bases from J, the junction contained 5 bases not matched to a gene. The germline gives CDR1 MNHNS, CDR2 SASEGT. This CDR3 comprises 14 residues. The DNA for the CDR3 is TGTGCCAGCAGTACCCGGACAGGGCCAGATACGCAGTATTTT. This codes for CASSTRTGPDTQYF.

The CDR3 region has the DNA TGTGCCAGCAGTTACAGGCCAACGGGGTATTCCTACGAGCAGTACTTC. Its protein product is CASSYRPTGYSYEQYF. This chain uses TRBV6-5 with TRBJ2-7, with D possibly matching TRBD2 (5 bases). Germline CDR1 reads MNHEY; CDR2 reads SVGAGI. Trimming stripped 2 bases from V and 1 base from J, with 15 bases between. This CDR3 is 16 amino acids long.

This clone was observed a few times. The rearrangement joins TRBV5-1 to TRBJ2-1, with 8 bases identical to TRBD2. Trimming removed 0 bases from V and 4 bases from J; junction bases left unmatched: 3. Germline lookup yields CDR1 SGHRS and CDR2 YFSETQ. The CDR3 spans 15 residues. CDR3 DNA sequence: TGCGCCAGCAGCTTGGGAACTAGCGGATACAATGAGCAGTTCTTC. Translating it yields CASSLGTSGYNEQFF.

Comment on this clone: Other nucleotide sequences from this sample produce the same CDR3. The CDR3: CASRQGYTEAFF. The CDR3, as DNA: TGTGCCAGCAGACAGGGGTACACTGAAGCTTTCTTT. The chain joins TRBV6-6 to TRBJ1-1, with 7 bases that match TRBD1. CDR3 length equals 12 residues. Germline trimming cut 6 bases from V and 3 bases from J; bases unmatched to any gene: 1. Germline CDR1 reads MNHNY; CDR2 reads SVGAGI (reference sequence).

This chain links TRBV14 with TRBJ2-3; the D gene is possibly TRBD2 (6 bases). The CDR3 sequence is 16 residues long. The ends were cut back, 3 bases at V and 3 bases at J, with 16 bases in the middle. The germline gives CDR1 SGHDN, CDR2 FVKESK. CDR3 sequence (DNA): TGTGCCAGCAGCCAGGGGTCTAGCGCTAGGACAGATACGCAGTATTTT. Translation: CASSQGSSARTDTQYF.

The chain recombines TRBV7-2 with TRBJ2-3, with a tentative D call TRBD2 (5 bases). CDR1 is SGHTA, CDR2 FQGNSA, per germline. CDR3 length equals 14 residues. Trimming took 1 base from V and 6 from J, leaving 11 bases between them. CDR3 protein: CASSLGGYRDTQYF. DNA of the CDR3: TGTGCCAGCAGCTTAGGCGGGTACCGGGATACGCAGTATTTT.

The V call is TRBV6-5, the J call TRBJ2-3, with 9 bases aligning to TRBD2. With V trimmed by 2 bases and J by 6 bases, 6 bases remained unmatched. The CDR3 extends over 15 amino acids. From germline, CDR1 is MNHEY and CDR2 SVGAGI. Written as DNA, the CDR3 is TGTGCCAGCAGTTACGGGATAGCGGGAGTTGATACGCAGTATTTT. Its translation: CASSYGIAGVDTQYF.

This clone was detected a few times. The chain links TRBV9 to TRBJ1-6; D gene ambiguous. Germline V gives CDR1 SGDLS, CDR2 YYNGEE. Trimming cost V 2 bases and J 7 bases, with 10 bases left between them. This CDR3 has 14 residues. The CDR3 loop is CASSVQTFNSPLHF. The CDR3 nucleotides are TGTGCCAGCAGCGTTCAGACTTTCAATTCACCCCTCCACTTT. Combining the CDR3 with reference TRBV9 and TRBJ1-6 gives the whole variable domain DSGVTQTPKHLITATGQRVTLRCSPRSGDLSVYWYQQSLDQGLQFLIQYYNGEERAKGNILERFSAQQFPDLHSELNLSSLELGDSALYFCASSVQTFNSPLHFGNGTRLTVT.

The V call is TRBV4-1, the J call TRBJ2-1; 7 bases are a match to TRBD2. V lost 6 bases and J lost 1; bases outside the gene matches: 18. The CDR3 covers 19 residues. The germline CDR1 and CDR2 sequences are MGHRA and YSYEKL. This CDR3 is CASSSTGSGTKGSYNEQFF. Written as DNA, the CDR3 is TGCGCCAGCAGTTCTACCGGCTCCGGGACTAAAGGTTCCTACAATGAGCAGTTCTTC.

This clone was detected a few times. Here the CDR3 DNA reads TGTGCCAGCAGCTTTGGTTGGAGCTCCTATAATTCACCCCTCCACTTT. Amino acids: CASSFGWSSYNSPLHF. This sequence joins TRBV13 and TRBJ1-6; D is uncertain. Germline-derived CDR1 and CDR2 are PRHDT and FYEKMQ (reference sequence). V was clipped by 3 bases and J by 0 bases, with 9 bases between them. This CDR3 has 16 residues.

This chain links TRBV6-1 with TRBJ1-5, with D possibly TRBD1 on 6 matching bases. The V end lost 1 base, the J end lost 9 bases, and 16 bases lay between the germline ends. This CDR3 is built from 15 residues. Germline V gene data show CDR1 as MNHNS and CDR2 as SASEGT. CDR3 sequence reads: CASSEGAGGRGPQHF. The CDR3 bases are TGTGCCAGCAGTGAAGGGGCGGGGGGCCGTGGGCCCCAGCATTTT.

Worth noting for this clone: A junction end diverges from the germline sequence, so it may reflect a read error. This rearrangement joins TRBV4-2 to TRBJ2-7; D possibly corresponds to TRBD2 (6 bases). The germline gives CDR1 LGHNA, CDR2 YNFKEQ. This CDR3 contains 15 residues. The CDR3 sequence: CASSQVAGNSDEQYF. As DNA, the CDR3 is TGTGCCAGCAGCCAAGTCGCGGGAAACTCCGACGAGCAGTACTTC.

V and J are TRBV7-2 and TRBJ1-2; D ambiguous. The germline V gene encodes CDR1 SGHTA and CDR2 FQGNSA. V was trimmed by 1 base and J by 4 bases, leaving 4 bases between them. The CDR3 runs 12 residues. The CDR3 DNA reads TGTGCCAGCAGCTTAGACAGCTATGGCTACACCTTC. It codes for CASSLDSYGYTF.

This sequence joins TRBV7-3 and TRBJ2-3, with 7 bases identical to TRBD2. CDR3 size: 14 residues. With V trimmed by 5 bases and J by 3 bases, 5 bases remained unmatched. CDR1 is SGHTA, CDR2 FQGTGA, per germline. In nucleotides, the CDR3 is TGTGCCAGCAGCCCCGGACTAGTGACAGATACGCAGTATTTT. Translating it yields CASSPGLVTDTQYF.

The chain combines TRBV11-2 with TRBJ1-6; D is ambiguous. This CDR3 region has 15 residues. V dropped 5 bases and J dropped 7 bases, with 15 bases sitting between them. Germline values: CDR1 SGHAT, CDR2 FQNNGV. This CDR3 is CASSRQEGVNSPLHF. The DNA of the CDR3 is TGTGCCAGCAGCCGGCAGGAAGGCGTCAATTCACCCCTCCACTTT.

In nucleotides, the CDR3 is TGTGCCAGCAGCAGCAGACAGGGGGGGGATGAGCAGTTCTTC. Protein sequence: CASSSRQGGDEQFF. The V gene is TRBV7-6, the J gene TRBJ2-1; 9 nucleotides agree with TRBD1. This CDR3 comprises 14 residues. Trimming took 5 bases from V and 8 from J; bases not matched to a gene: 7. Germline lookup yields CDR1 SGHVS and CDR2 FNYEAQ.

This clone was counted a single time. The V call is TRBV4-2, the J call TRBJ1-2; 11 bases are shared with TRBD1. The V gene end was trimmed by 3 bases and the J gene end by 8 bases; junction bases not matched to a gene: 5. CDR1 is LGHNA and CDR2 is YNFKEQ in the germline V gene. CDR3 length: 14 amino acids. The CDR3 protein is CASSQDRGLGGYTF. The CDR3 DNA follows: TGTGCCAGCAGCCAGGACAGGGGGCTTGGCGGCTACACCTTC.

J is TRBJ2-1 and V is TRBV6-1; 8 nucleotides align to TRBD1. V lost 4 bases to trimming and J lost 4 bases; unmatched junction nucleotides: 3. The CDR3 is 14 residues long. Germline loops: CDR1 MNHNS, CDR2 SASEGT. CDR3 sequence (DNA): TGTGCCAGCAGTGCAGGGGGCACGTACAATGAGCAGTTCTTC. Protein product: CASSAGGTYNEQFF.

This clone was observed a handful of times. This chain links TRBV12-5 with TRBJ2-5, with D perhaps TRBD1 (6 bases). The CDR3 covers 12 residues. CDR1 is LGHNT and CDR2 is FRNRAP in the germline V gene. V dropped 2 bases and J dropped 11 bases, with 12 bases sitting between them. The CDR3 bases are TGTGCTAGTGGTTTGCCACAGGGAACTCAGTACTTC. Amino acid sequence: CASGLPQGTQYF.

This rearrangement joins TRBV9 to TRBJ1-6, with D possibly TRBD1 on 5 matching bases. The CDR3 length is 13 residues. Germline-derived CDR1 and CDR2 are SGDLS and YYNGEE. The V end was cut by 4 bases, the J end by 8 bases, with 10 bases between. The CDR3 region has the DNA TGTGCCAGCAGCTCAGAAGGGGATTCACCCCTCCACTTT. Protein sequence: CASSSEGDSPLHF. The full variable domain, with the rest looked up from reference TRBV9 and TRBJ1-6, is DSGVTQTPKHLITATGQRVTLRCSPRSGDLSVYWYQQSLDQGLQFLIQYYNGEERAKGNILERFSAQQFPDLHSELNLSSLELGDSALYFCASSSEGDSPLHFGNGTRLTVT.

This clone was counted many times. The chain joins TRBV7-9 to TRBJ2-2; D may be TRBD1 (6 bases). CDR1 is SEHNR and CDR2 is FQNEAQ in the germline V gene (reference sequence). V shed 10 bases and J shed 6 bases, with 24 bases lying between them. The CDR3 has 16 amino acids. The CDR3 is CATWGLRGKSPGELFF. The CDR3 DNA is TGTGCCACCTGGGGTCTCAGGGGAAAAAGTCCCGGGGAGCTGTTTTTT. The full variable domain, with the rest looked up from reference TRBV7-9 and TRBJ2-2, is DTGVSQNPRHKITKRGQNVTFRCDPISEHNRLYWYRQTLGQGPEFLTYFQNEAQLEKSRLLSDRFSAERPKGSFSTLEIQRTEQGDSAMYLCATWGLRGKSPGELFFGEGSRLTVL.

The chain recombines TRBV7-9 with TRBJ2-2; possible D gene TRBD1, 6 bases. The length of the CDR3 is 13 residues. The V and J ends lost 3 bases and 7 bases respectively, with 9 bases between them. CDR1 and CDR2 (germline): SEHNR, FQNEAQ (reference sequence). This chain's CDR3 is CASSFTGNGELFF. The CDR3, as DNA: TGTGCCAGCAGCTTTACAGGGAACGGGGAGCTGTTTTTT.

The gene calls are TRBV27 and TRBJ2-1; tentatively, D is TRBD2 (5 bases). The CDR3 sequence is 14 residues long. The germline gives CDR1 MNHEY, CDR2 SMNVEV (reference sequence). With 5 bases removed from V and 7 bases from J, the gap between germline ends came to 15 bases. The CDR3 loop reads CASSSPVRGNEQFF. CDR3 bases: TGTGCCAGCAGTAGCCCCGTTCGGGGTAATGAGCAGTTCTTC.

The chain links TRBV7-6 to TRBJ1-1; D not resolved. The CDR3 loop spans 15 amino acids. CDR1 and CDR2 from the germline V gene are SGHVS and FNYEAQ. The ends were cut back, 2 bases at V and 0 bases at J, with 10 bases in the middle. The CDR3 is CASSLLSELNTEAFF. CDR3 DNA sequence: TGTGCCAGCAGCTTACTGTCGGAGCTGAACACTGAAGCTTTCTTT.